The entry below gives a single T cell receptor (beta chain) sequence along with its context. The method was immunoSEQ multiplex PCR; TCRdb's version includes in-frame clones alone and lacks a portion of them. The table shows some 84,000 clones, with around 90% occurring only once. The sample comes from a study of technical replicates of blood from a handful of donors. Germline CDR1 and CDR2: SGHVS and FQNEAQ. The length of the CDR3 is 17 residues. Trimming left V 5 bases short and J 6 bases short, with 25 bases between. The gene calls are TRBV7-8 and TRBJ1-2; D remains ambiguous. The sequence came from a human donor in good health. Material for sequencing was T cells isolated from PBMCs. CDR3 sequence (DNA): TGTGCCAGCAGCCCGCTTTCAGGATGGGAGTCTACGGATGGCTACACCTTC. Protein product: CASSPLSGWESTDGYTF.